This is a list of T cell receptor beta chains from one sample in a study of cytomegalovirus exposure and HLA in healthy donors. Assay used: immunoSEQ multiplex PCR; TCRdb lists only in-frame clones, some missing. The sample shows roughly 6,200 clones, more than 45% of them seen only once. The sequenced sample was PBMCs. The receptor set was obtained from a man aged 25-45 years in good health and CMV-seropositive. Both conserved end residues are part of each CDR3. The order of the fields is J gene, V gene, D gene, clone size, CDR3 protein, CDR3 DNA. The D gene is left open where the match is weak. Clone sizes are given selectively: once, few, many, or a class where the clone is expanded.

J gene: TRBJ2-2; V gene: TRBV6-7; D gene: NA; clone size: NA; CDR3 protein: CASKPGCTGELFF; CDR3 DNA: TGTGCCAGCAAGCCGGGGTGCACCGGGGAGCTGTTTTTT
J gene: TRBJ2-1; V gene: TRBV18; D gene: TRBD2; clone size: NA; CDR3 protein: CASSPERGGYNEQFF; CDR3 DNA: TGTGCCAGCTCACCGGAGCGGGGGGGATACAATGAGCAGTTCTTC
J gene: TRBJ2-1; V gene: TRBV6-1; D gene: NA; clone size: few; CDR3 protein: CASRFAGAGFQFF; CDR3 DNA: TGTGCCAGCAGGTTCGCAGGTGCGGGGTTCCAGTTCTTC
J gene: TRBJ2-6; V gene: TRBV29-1; D gene: NA; clone size: NA; CDR3 protein: CSVVAFDQTEDIRSGANVLTF; CDR3 DNA: TGCAGCGTTGTGGCTTTCGATCAGACGGAGGATATTCGCTCTGGGGCCAACGTCCTGACTTTC
J gene: TRBJ2-5; V gene: TRBV29-1; D gene: TRBD2; clone size: few; CDR3 protein: CSVEPAGAYQGTQYF; CDR3 DNA: TGCAGCGTTGAACCAGCGGGGGCCTACCAAGGGACCCAGTACTTC
J gene: TRBJ1-6; V gene: TRBV5-4; D gene: NA; clone size: NA; CDR3 protein: CASSLSESTGDSPLHF; CDR3 DNA: TGTGCCAGCAGCTTGTCAGAGTCGACAGGAGATTCACCCCTCCACTTT
J gene: TRBJ2-5; V gene: TRBV30; D gene: NA; clone size: few; CDR3 protein: CAWSRQSQETQYF; CDR3 DNA: TGTGCCTGGAGCCGACAGAGCCAAGAGACCCAGTACTTC
J gene: TRBJ2-7; V gene: TRBV30; D gene: NA; clone size: NA; CDR3 protein: CAWSVFSYEQYF; CDR3 DNA: TGTGCCTGGAGTGTATTCAGCTACGAGCAGTACTTC
J gene: TRBJ1-2; V gene: TRBV25-1; D gene: NA; clone size: NA; CDR3 protein: CASSELALNYGYTF; CDR3 DNA: TGTGCCAGCAGTGAATTGGCCCTCAACTATGGCTACACCTTC
J gene: TRBJ1-6; V gene: TRBV20-1; D gene: NA; clone size: NA; CDR3 protein: CSAIRNSPLHF; CDR3 DNA: TGCAGTGCTATTAGAAACTCACCCCTCCACTTT
J gene: TRBJ1-1; V gene: TRBV7-2; D gene: TRBD1; clone size: NA; CDR3 protein: CASSIRGPTSTEAFF; CDR3 DNA: TGTGCCAGCAGCATTAGGGGGCCTACAAGTACTGAAGCTTTCTTT
J gene: TRBJ1-2; V gene: TRBV6-5; D gene: TRBD1; clone size: NA; CDR3 protein: CASSNWDSGYTF; CDR3 DNA: TGTGCCAGCAGTAATTGGGACAGTGGCTACACCTTC
J gene: TRBJ1-4; V gene: TRBV7-2; D gene: NA; clone size: few; CDR3 protein: CASSPHTSTNEKLFF; CDR3 DNA: TGTGCCAGCAGCCCGCACACGTCAACTAATGAAAAACTGTTTTTT
J gene: TRBJ1-2; V gene: TRBV11-2; D gene: TRBD1; clone size: NA; CDR3 protein: CASSAAGTGNRHTF; CDR3 DNA: TGTGCCAGCAGCGCGGCCGGGACAGGGAACCGGCACACCTTC
J gene: TRBJ1-6; V gene: TRBV5-4; D gene: NA; clone size: few; CDR3 protein: CASSNDRTNSPLHF; CDR3 DNA: TGTGCCAGCAGCAACGACAGGACTAATTCACCCCTCCACTTT
J gene: TRBJ2-7; V gene: TRBV7-2; D gene: NA; clone size: NA; CDR3 protein: CASSLAVISEQYF; CDR3 DNA: TGTGCCAGCAGCTTAGCGGTGATCAGCGAGCAGTACTTC
J gene: TRBJ2-7; V gene: TRBV7-8; D gene: TRBD1; clone size: once; CDR3 protein: CASSFTEDRETYEQYF; CDR3 DNA: TGTGCCAGCAGCTTTACCGAGGACAGGGAGACCTACGAGCAGTACTTC
J gene: TRBJ1-2; V gene: TRBV10-3; D gene: NA; clone size: few; CDR3 protein: CAISEWNRVNYGYTF; CDR3 DNA: TGTGCCATCAGTGAGTGGAACAGGGTGAACTATGGCTACACCTTC
J gene: TRBJ1-6; V gene: TRBV6-5; D gene: TRBD1; clone size: NA; CDR3 protein: CASSYLGQGARKHF; CDR3 DNA: TGTGCCAGCAGTTACCTAGGACAGGGGGCTAGAAAGCACTTT
J gene: TRBJ1-1; V gene: TRBV5-1; D gene: NA; clone size: NA; CDR3 protein: CAARQGGNTEAFF; CDR3 DNA: TGCGCCGCCCGGCAGGGTGGCAACACTGAAGCTTTCTTT
J gene: TRBJ1-5; V gene: TRBV4-1; D gene: NA; clone size: few; CDR3 protein: CASSQEPGRDQPQHF; CDR3 DNA: TGCGCCAGCAGCCAAGAACCGGGGAGGGACCAGCCCCAGCATTTT
J gene: TRBJ1-2; V gene: TRBV7-2; D gene: TRBD1; clone size: once; CDR3 protein: CASSLWGTDGYTF; CDR3 DNA: TGTGCCAGCAGCTTATGGGGGACAGATGGCTACACCTTC
J gene: TRBJ2-7; V gene: TRBV29-1; D gene: TRBD1; clone size: NA; CDR3 protein: CSVTRDRGEEQYF; CDR3 DNA: TGCAGCGTGACCCGGGACAGGGGGGAAGAACAGTACTTC
J gene: TRBJ2-4; V gene: TRBV5-4; D gene: NA; clone size: NA; CDR3 protein: CASSLAGIQYF; CDR3 DNA: TGTGCCAGCAGCTTGGCGGGTATTCAGTACTTC
J gene: TRBJ2-5; V gene: TRBV7-8; D gene: NA; clone size: NA; CDR3 protein: CASSTRQQETQYF; CDR3 DNA: TGTGCCAGCAGCACCAGACAGCAAGAGACCCAGTACTTC
J gene: TRBJ2-7; V gene: TRBV5-1; D gene: TRBD2; clone size: few; CDR3 protein: CASSLVAGVAEQYF; CDR3 DNA: TGCGCCAGCAGCTTGGTAGCGGGGGTGGCCGAGCAGTACTTC
J gene: TRBJ1-6; V gene: TRBV6-5; D gene: NA; clone size: few; CDR3 protein: CASSYSEGNSPLHF; CDR3 DNA: TGTGCCAGCAGTTACTCGGAGGGTAATTCACCCCTCCACTTT
J gene: TRBJ1-1; V gene: TRBV6-5; D gene: TRBD1; clone size: few; CDR3 protein: CASSETGGAFEAFF; CDR3 DNA: TGTGCCAGCAGCGAGACAGGGGGCGCGTTTGAAGCTTTCTTT
J gene: TRBJ1-1; V gene: TRBV28; D gene: NA; clone size: NA; CDR3 protein: CASSLETSEAFF; CDR3 DNA: TGTGCCAGCAGTTTAGAGACTAGTGAAGCTTTCTTT
J gene: TRBJ1-3; V gene: TRBV6-5; D gene: NA; clone size: few; CDR3 protein: CASSYGEAGNTIYF; CDR3 DNA: TGTGCCAGCAGTTACGGTGAGGCGGGAAACACCATATATTTT
J gene: TRBJ2-7; V gene: TRBV7-9; D gene: NA; clone size: NA; CDR3 protein: CASSLRGWDEQYF; CDR3 DNA: TGTGCCAGCAGCTTAAGGGGGTGGGATGAGCAGTACTTC
J gene: TRBJ1-1; V gene: TRBV30; D gene: NA; clone size: NA; CDR3 protein: CAWSRGEAFF; CDR3 DNA: TGTGCCTGGAGTCGGGGGGAAGCTTTCTTT
J gene: TRBJ1-6; V gene: TRBV4-2; D gene: NA; clone size: NA; CDR3 protein: CASSQDRQGNSPLHF; CDR3 DNA: TGTGCCAGCAGCCAAGATAGGCAGGGGAATTCACCCCTCCACTTT
J gene: TRBJ1-1; V gene: TRBV10-3; D gene: TRBD1; clone size: NA; CDR3 protein: CAISESTDRDVFF; CDR3 DNA: TGTGCCATCAGTGAGTCCACGGACAGGGATGTTTTCTTT
J gene: TRBJ2-2; V gene: TRBV29-1; D gene: NA; clone size: NA; CDR3 protein: CSVVRGTGELFF; CDR3 DNA: TGCAGCGTTGTAAGGGGAACCGGGGAGCTGTTTTTT
J gene: TRBJ2-7; V gene: TRBV4-3; D gene: TRBD1; clone size: NA; CDR3 protein: CASSQDHQTGGYEQYF; CDR3 DNA: TGCGCCAGCAGCCAAGATCATCAGACAGGGGGCTACGAGCAGTACTTC
J gene: TRBJ1-5; V gene: TRBV7-9; D gene: NA; clone size: NA; CDR3 protein: CASSFSRNQPQHF; CDR3 DNA: TGTGCCAGCAGCTTTAGCAGAAATCAGCCCCAGCATTTT
J gene: TRBJ1-2; V gene: TRBV19; D gene: NA; clone size: NA; CDR3 protein: CASRRENGYTF; CDR3 DNA: TGTGCCAGTAGGAGAGAGAATGGCTACACCTTC
J gene: TRBJ1-2; V gene: TRBV29-1; D gene: NA; clone size: NA; CDR3 protein: CSVEGQTQYGYTF; CDR3 DNA: TGCAGCGTTGAGGGACAAACTCAATATGGCTACACCTTC
J gene: TRBJ2-3; V gene: TRBV20-1; D gene: NA; clone size: NA; CDR3 protein: CSARVSDTQYF; CDR3 DNA: TGCAGTGCTAGAGTATCAGATACGCAGTATTTT
J gene: TRBJ2-5; V gene: TRBV4-2; D gene: TRBD2; clone size: NA; CDR3 protein: CASSQGVSGGQETQYF; CDR3 DNA: TGTGCCAGCAGCCAAGGGGTCAGCGGGGGCCAAGAGACCCAGTACTTC